The sequence of this T cell receptor (beta chain) was determined in a study of T-cell memory formation after mild COVID-19. Study results and limitations: Clones that contracted from day 15 to 85 had balanced CD4/CD8; later expanders were CD4+ biased.

This CDR3 comprises 14 residues. Trimming stripped 7 bases from V and 0 bases from J, with 14 bases between. CDR1 is SQVTM, CDR2 ANQGSEA, per germline. This clonotype was counted between two and nine times. Its antigen is not known. Amplification by 5'RACE using constant-segment primers produced TCR alpha and TCR beta cDNA libraries that carried sample barcodes and UMIs. TCRdb passed the 5' RACE reads through MiXCR, listing each CDR3 protein once. The sample carries around 410,000 distinct CDR3 sequences, more than 20% recorded once. Input material: PBMCs or a T cell subset sorted from them (not recorded which). This chain links TRBV29-1 with TRBJ2-3; tentative D call: TRBD2 (5 bases). The clonotype originates from an adult woman who had mild COVID-19 (a few samples of this study predate the infection). Cell type and time point are not known. The CDR3 DNA is TGCAGCGCTGTTCGGGGAACAAGCACAGATACGCAGTATTTT. Protein: CSAVRGTSTDTQYF.